These 26 T cell receptor beta chains share one sample of origin, sequenced in a study of blood T cell repertoires in COVID-19. Only in-frame clones appear in the TCRdb table, and some are missing; sequencing was by immunoSEQ multiplex PCR. The sample includes some 200,000 clones, just over 90% of them seen just once. The sample comprised peripheral blood. The receptor source for this set is a man aged 25-45 years with acute or convalescent COVID-19.

This sequence joins TRBV25-1 and TRBJ2-1; D might be TRBD2 (6 bases). The germline V gene has CDR1 MGHDK and CDR2 SYGVNS. V was shortened by 6 bases and J by 5 bases, with 11 bases between the two germline ends. The CDR3 sequence is 13 residues long. CDR3 sequence: CASRPGADNEQFF. Here the CDR3 DNA reads TGTGCCAGCAGGCCGGGAGCCGACAATGAGCAGTTCTTC. The full variable domain, rest sourced from reference TRBV25-1 and TRBJ2-1, is EADIYQTPRYLVIGTGKKITLECSQTMGHDKMYWYQQDPGMELHLIHYSYGVNSTEKGDLSSESTVSRIRTEHFPLTLESARPSHTSQYLCASRPGADNEQFFGPGTRLTVL.

The genes are TRBV9 and TRBJ1-2; the D is unclear. Germline assignment: CDR1 SGDLS and CDR2 YYNGEE. V lost 2 bases and J lost 0, with 14 bases in between. The CDR3 has 16 amino acids. For the CDR3, the DNA is TGTGCCAGCAGCGTGCCAGGAAATAAAGCTAACTATGGCTACACCTTC. Translated: CASSVPGNKANYGYTF. The full variable domain, with the rest looked up from reference TRBV9 and TRBJ1-2, is DSGVTQTPKHLITATGQRVTLRCSPRSGDLSVYWYQQSLDQGLQFLIQYYNGEERAKGNILERFSAQQFPDLHSELNLSSLELGDSALYFCASSVPGNKANYGYTFGSGTRLTVV.

The gene calls are TRBV5-1 and TRBJ1-1; the D gene is possibly TRBD1 (5 bases). The CDR3 consists of 14 residues. The germline CDR1 and CDR2 sequences are SGHRS and YFSETQ. With 4 bases removed from V and 1 base from J, the gap between germline ends came to 11 bases. In DNA form, the CDR3 reads TGCGCCAGCAGCCGCGGGACGGGGAACACTGAAGCTTTCTTT. As protein: CASSRGTGNTEAFF.

The V call is TRBV6-4, the J call TRBJ2-1; 12 bases align to TRBD1. CDR3 length: 16 amino acids. The germline V gene encodes CDR1 MRHNA and CDR2 SNTAGT. After removal of 3 bases from V and 9 bases from J, the junction contained 9 bases not matched to a gene. CDR3 sequence (DNA): TGTGCCAGCAGTGATCAGGGACAGGGGGCTCTAAGTGAGCAGTTCTTC. This codes for CASSDQGQGALSEQFF.

This clone was seen just once. V gene TRBV6-5 combines with J gene TRBJ1-5; 8 nucleotides agree with TRBD1. The germline gives CDR1 MNHEY, CDR2 SVGAGI. V shed 7 bases and J 0 bases; nucleotides not matched to a gene: 5. CDR3 length: 15 residues. The CDR3 spells CASKTGALSNQPQHF. The CDR3 nucleotides read TGTGCCAGCAAGACAGGGGCGCTTAGCAATCAGCCCCAGCATTTT.

The gene calls are TRBV29-1 and TRBJ2-5; D perhaps matches TRBD1 (7 bases). Germline V gene lookup returns CDR1 SQVTM and CDR2 ANQGSEA. The CDR3 spans 15 residues. V was pared by 7 bases and J by 5 bases, with 23 bases between. CDR3 DNA: TGCAGCGGTTTGGCCGACAGGGACTCCAAGGAGACCCAGTACTTC. Protein: CSGLADRDSKETQYF.

The chain joins TRBV19 to TRBJ1-4; 7 bases line up with TRBD1. The CDR3 is made up of 15 amino acids. The germline CDR1 and CDR2 sequences are LNHDA and SQIVND (reference sequence). With 5 bases clipped from V and 8 bases from J, the junction kept 11 bases outside the gene matches. CDR3 nucleotide sequence: TGTGCCAGTAGTTCCGGACAGGCCCGAAAGGAAAAACTGTTTTTT. Its protein product is CASSSGQARKEKLFF.

The chain employs TRBV5-1 and TRBJ2-1, with 15 bases matching TRBD2. Germline CDR1 and CDR2: SGHRS and YFSETQ. The CDR3 spans 18 residues. V was clipped by 4 bases and J by 6 bases; unmatched bases: 11. The CDR3 spells CASSRGPGTSGGPNEQFF. The CDR3 nucleotides read TGCGCCAGCAGCAGGGGTCCCGGGACTAGCGGGGGGCCCAATGAGCAGTTCTTC.

The CDR3 DNA sequence: TGTGCTAGTGGTTTGGGAACAGGGCGGGCAGGTGAAGCTTTCTTT. Translation: CASGLGTGRAGEAFF. V usage is TRBV12-5 and J usage is TRBJ1-1, with D possibly TRBD1 on 6 matching bases. V dropped 1 base and J dropped 7 bases, with 16 bases sitting between them. CDR1 and CDR2 (germline): LGHNT, FRNRAP. The CDR3 runs 15 residues.

To note about this clone: Different DNA sequences within this sample yield the same CDR3. The chain is built from TRBV28 and TRBJ2-6; the D gene is possibly TRBD2 (6 bases). The V end was cut by 6 bases, the J end by 1 base, with 13 bases between. CDR1 is MDHEN and CDR2 is SYDVKM in the germline V gene. This CDR3 spans 16 amino acids. CDR3 nucleotides: TGTGCCAGCAGCTCAGCTGGGGGGTCTGGGGCCAACGTCCTGACTTTC. Amino acid sequence: CASSSAGGSGANVLTF.

This chain uses TRBV6-2 or TRBV6-3 with TRBJ2-1; D is perhaps TRBD1 (5 bases). The germline V gene encodes CDR1 MNHEY and CDR2 SVGEGT. The ends were cut back, 6 bases at V and 5 bases at J, with 8 bases in the middle. The length of the CDR3 is 12 residues. The CDR3 sequence is CASSPTDNEQFF. The CDR3, as DNA: TGTGCCAGCAGCCCGACAGACAATGAGCAGTTCTTC.

The chain links TRBV5-8 to TRBJ2-7, with TRBD2 as a possible D gene (8 bases). The CDR3 is 18 amino acids. The V gene lost 2 bases and the J gene lost 6 bases, with 27 bases spanning the gap. The germline CDR1 and CDR2 sequences are SGHTS and YDEGEE. In DNA, the CDR3 is TGTGCCAGCAGCTTATCGGTATCGGGAGGGGGCTATCGCGGCGAGCAGTACTTC. This sequence encodes CASSLSVSGGGYRGEQYF.

This clone appeared a few times. The chain couples TRBV7-2 to TRBJ2-7; TRBD2 might be the D (5 bases). V was clipped by 5 bases and J by 3 bases, with 17 bases between them. The CDR3 sequence is 15 residues long. Germline V gives CDR1 SGHTA, CDR2 FQGNSA. Written as DNA, the CDR3 is TGTGCCAGCAGCCTAACCCCAGGAGGTGGCTACGAGCAGTACTTC. It is translated as CASSLTPGGGYEQYF.

The V call is TRBV9, the J call TRBJ2-5; TRBD2 matches at 11 bases. The length of the CDR3 is 15 residues. CDR1 is SGDLS and CDR2 is YYNGEE in the germline V gene. Trimming removed 2 bases from V and 5 bases from J; junction bases left unmatched: 5. CDR3 DNA sequence: TGTGCCAGCAGCGTTTTAGCGGGGGGGCTGGAGACCCAGTACTTC. It translates to CASSVLAGGLETQYF.

The chain has TRBV7-2 and TRBJ2-1; possible D gene TRBD1, 5 bases. The germline gives CDR1 SGHTA, CDR2 FQGNSA. The CDR3 spans 15 residues. V lost 0 bases to trimming and J lost 4 bases, with 10 bases between them. CDR3 loop: CASSLARAEYNEQFF. In DNA, the CDR3 is TGTGCCAGCAGCTTAGCCAGGGCCGAATACAATGAGCAGTTCTTC.

The rearrangement uses TRBV7-3 and TRBJ2-1; 15 positions agree with TRBD2. After removal of 5 bases from V and 4 bases from J, the junction contained 6 bases not matched to a gene. Germline assignment: CDR1 SGHTA and CDR2 FQGTGA. The CDR3 extends over 17 amino acids. CDR3 DNA: TGTGCCAGCAGCCCGGGACTAGCGGGAGGCCCATACAATGAGCAGTTCTTC. It translates to CASSPGLAGGPYNEQFF.

V and J are TRBV6-5 and TRBJ1-4; D might be TRBD1 (5 bases). V dropped 2 bases and J dropped 0 bases, with 10 bases sitting between them. Germline assignment: CDR1 MNHEY and CDR2 SVGAGI. The CDR3 covers 16 residues. DNA for the CDR3: TGTGCCAGCAGTTACCGCACACAGGCAACTAATGAAAAACTGTTTTTT. It yields the protein CASSYRTQATNEKLFF.

This clone showed up just once. The chain links TRBV14 to TRBJ2-7; the D gene is possibly TRBD1 (6 bases). V dropped 1 base and J dropped 1 base, with 11 bases sitting between them. The V gene's germline CDR1 is SGHDN and CDR2 FVKESK. The CDR3 length is 15 residues. CDR3 nucleotides: TGTGCCAGCAGCCAAGGAAGGGGACAATCCTACGAGCAGTACTTC. Protein product: CASSQGRGQSYEQYF.

The chain has TRBV30 and TRBJ2-1, with TRBD1 matching 12 bases. The CDR3 is 17 residues long. The V gene's germline CDR1 is GTSNPN and CDR2 SVGIG (reference sequence). V lost 0 bases and J lost 6; bases outside the gene matches: 9. The CDR3 coding sequence is TGTGCCTGGAGTGTACGGGGACAGGGGGCTTACGGCAATGAGCAGTTCTTC. Translation: CAWSVRGQGAYGNEQFF.

The V and J genes are TRBV6-5 and TRBJ2-1; TRBD1 is a possible D gene (6 bases). The CDR3 covers 14 residues. The V end lost 0 bases, the J end lost 7 bases, and 10 bases lay between the germline ends. Germline CDR1 is MNHEY and CDR2 is SVGAGI. The CDR3 DNA reads as TGTGCCAGCAGTTACTCGGAGAGGGGGAATGAGCAGTTCTTC. This codes for CASSYSERGNEQFF.

The chain couples TRBV11-2 to TRBJ2-7, with D maybe TRBD1 (7 bases). The ends were cut back, 1 base at V and 1 base at J, with 11 bases in the middle. From germline, CDR1 is SGHAT and CDR2 FQNNGV. This CDR3 has 15 amino acids. The CDR3 DNA is TGTGCCAGCAGCTTAGTGGGGGGACAGTCCTACGAGCAGTACTTC. The encoded protein is CASSLVGGQSYEQYF.

The V gene is TRBV5-1, the J gene TRBJ2-6; the D is unclear. The ends were cut back, 4 bases at V and 0 bases at J, with 11 bases in the middle. The CDR3 spans 16 residues. The germline CDR1 and CDR2 sequences are SGHRS and YFSETQ. The CDR3 region is CASSGSLISGANVLTF. CDR3 sequence (DNA): TGCGCCAGCAGCGGTAGTTTGATCTCTGGGGCCAACGTCCTGACTTTC.

This sequence joins TRBV5-1 and TRBJ2-2; TRBD2 aligns across 9 bases. J gave up 6 bases and V 5 bases, and 11 bases lay outside the gene matches. Looked up from germline, CDR1 is SGHRS and CDR2 is YFSETQ. The CDR3 sequence is 16 residues long. For the CDR3, the DNA is TGCGCCAGCAGTATTGGCGGGGGGGCCGGAGCCGGGGAGCTGTTTTTT. Amino acid sequence: CASSIGGGAGAGELFF.

Of note for this clone: Different DNA sequences within this sample yield the same CDR3. The rearrangement links TRBV9 to TRBJ2-7, with TRBD2 matching 10 bases. The CDR3 spans 15 residues. Germline V CDR1 and CDR2: SGDLS, YYNGEE. V lost 0 bases to trimming and J lost 4 bases; unmatched junction nucleotides: 4. CDR3 sequence reads: CASSVGLAGVYEQYF. The CDR3 DNA reads TGTGCCAGCAGCGTAGGGCTAGCGGGAGTTTACGAGCAGTACTTC.

This clone turned up a few times. The chain links TRBV28 to TRBJ1-3, with unresolved D. CDR1 and CDR2 (germline): MDHEN, SYDVKM. V was clipped by 4 bases and J by 5 bases, with 3 bases between them. CDR3 length: 11 residues. The CDR3 here is CASSSRNTIYF. The DNA for the CDR3 is TGTGCCAGCAGTTCTAGAAACACCATATATTTT. Using reference TRBV28 and TRBJ1-3 for the parts outside the CDR3, the full variable domain is DVKVTQSSRYLVKRTGEKVFLECVQDMDHENMFWYRQDPGLGLRLIYFSYDVKMKEKGDIPEGYSVSREKKERFSLILESASTNQTSMYLCASSSRNTIYFGEGSWLTVV.

The chain recombines TRBV19 with TRBJ1-3; D is unresolved. The CDR3 covers 16 residues. V was pared by 6 bases and J by 0 bases, with 15 bases between. Looked up from germline, CDR1 is LNHDA and CDR2 is SQIVND (reference sequence). CDR3 nucleotides: TGTGCCAGTAGCAACGCCGGACTCAGCTCTGGAAACACCATATATTTT. It is translated as CASSNAGLSSGNTIYF. The whole variable domain, remainder taken from reference TRBV19 and TRBJ1-3, is DGGITQSPKYLFRKEGQNVTLSCEQNLNHDAMYWYRQDPGQGLRLIYYSQIVNDFQKGDIAEGYSVSREKKESFPLTVTSAQKNPTAFYLCASSNAGLSSGNTIYFGEGSWLTVV.